The clone carrying this T cell receptor (beta chain) was counted between two and nine times. It was with a sample-barcoded 5' primer and a J-beta primer mix that a second PCR of about 6 to 11 cycles was run. TCRdb re-called the 5' RACE reads with MiXCR, one entry per CDR3 protein. The repertoire has 1.6 million or so distinct CDR3 sequences, around 36% of them found once; the top ten carry 11%. The sample originates from a study of blood T cells in healthy people across ages. Per the germline V gene, CDR1 is MNHNY and CDR2 is SVGAGI (reference sequence). The CDR3 is made up of 14 amino acids. The J segment lost 5 bases and the V segment lost 6 bases, leaving 8 bases of the junction unmatched.

This TCR was sampled from a woman between 25 and 40 years old in good health. The sample taken for sequencing was blood. This chain uses TRBV6-6 with TRBJ2-5; 8 nucleotides align to TRBD2. CDR3 nucleotide sequence: TGTGCCAGCAGGGTGCGGGGGGTCGGGGAGACCCAGTACTTC. Its translation is CASRVRGVGETQYF.